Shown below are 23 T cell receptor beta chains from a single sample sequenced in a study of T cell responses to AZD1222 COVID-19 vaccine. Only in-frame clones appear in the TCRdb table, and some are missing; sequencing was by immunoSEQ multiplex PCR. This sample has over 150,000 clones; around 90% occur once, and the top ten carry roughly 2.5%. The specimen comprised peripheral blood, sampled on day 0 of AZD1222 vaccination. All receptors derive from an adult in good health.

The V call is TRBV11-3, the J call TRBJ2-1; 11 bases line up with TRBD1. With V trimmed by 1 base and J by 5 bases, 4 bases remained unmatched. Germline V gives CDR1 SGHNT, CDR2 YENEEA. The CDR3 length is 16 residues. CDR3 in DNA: TGTGCCAGCAGCTTAGCCGGGACAGGGGGAAACAATGAGCAGTTCTTC. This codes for CASSLAGTGGNNEQFF.

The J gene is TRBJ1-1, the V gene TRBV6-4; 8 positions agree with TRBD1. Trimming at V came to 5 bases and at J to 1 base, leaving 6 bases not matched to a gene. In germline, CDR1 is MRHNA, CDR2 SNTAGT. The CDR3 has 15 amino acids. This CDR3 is CASSPGQGANTEAFF. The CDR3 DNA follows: TGTGCCAGCAGTCCCGGACAGGGTGCGAACACTGAAGCTTTCTTT.

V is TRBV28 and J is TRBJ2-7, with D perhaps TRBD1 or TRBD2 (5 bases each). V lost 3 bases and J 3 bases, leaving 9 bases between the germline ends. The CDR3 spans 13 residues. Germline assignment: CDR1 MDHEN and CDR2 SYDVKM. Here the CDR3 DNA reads TGTGCCAGCAGTTTGGGGGACGGCTACGAGCAGTACTTC. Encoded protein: CASSLGDGYEQYF.

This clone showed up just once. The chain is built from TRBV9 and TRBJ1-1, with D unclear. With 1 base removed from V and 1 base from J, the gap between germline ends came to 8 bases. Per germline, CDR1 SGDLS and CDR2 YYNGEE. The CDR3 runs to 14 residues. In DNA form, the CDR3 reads TGTGCCAGCAGCGTAAGAGGGTGGAACACTGAAGCTTTCTTT. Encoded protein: CASSVRGWNTEAFF.

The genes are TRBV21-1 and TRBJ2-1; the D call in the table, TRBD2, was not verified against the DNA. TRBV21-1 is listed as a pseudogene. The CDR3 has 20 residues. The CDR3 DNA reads TGTGCCCGTAAGGCGGGGACAGGGGGGGACGCAGCGGGAGGGCCCGATGAGCAGTTCTTC. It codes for CARKAGTGGDAAGGPDEQFF.

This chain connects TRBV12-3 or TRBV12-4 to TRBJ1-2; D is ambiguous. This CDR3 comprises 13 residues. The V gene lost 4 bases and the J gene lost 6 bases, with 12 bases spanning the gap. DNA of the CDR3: TGTGCCAGCAGTTGGTCCCTTTCGGATGGCTACACCTTC. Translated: CASSWSLSDGYTF.

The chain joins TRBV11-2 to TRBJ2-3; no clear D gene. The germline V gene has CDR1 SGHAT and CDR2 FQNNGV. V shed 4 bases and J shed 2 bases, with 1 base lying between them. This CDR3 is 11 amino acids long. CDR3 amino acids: CASSSTDTQYF. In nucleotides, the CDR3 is TGTGCCAGCAGCTCCACAGATACGCAGTATTTT. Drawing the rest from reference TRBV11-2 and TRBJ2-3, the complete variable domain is EAGVAQSPRYKIIEKRQSVAFWCNPISGHATLYWYQQILGQGPKLLIQFQNNGVVDDSQLPKDRFSAERLKGVDSTLKIQPAKLEDSAVYLCASSSTDTQYFGPGTRLTVL.

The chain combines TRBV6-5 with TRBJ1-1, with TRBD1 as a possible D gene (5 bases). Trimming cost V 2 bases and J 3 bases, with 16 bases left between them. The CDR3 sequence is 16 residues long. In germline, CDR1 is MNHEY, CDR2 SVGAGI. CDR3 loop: CASSYRQWPRDTEAFF. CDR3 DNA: TGTGCCAGCAGTTACCGACAGTGGCCGCGGGACACTGAAGCTTTCTTT.

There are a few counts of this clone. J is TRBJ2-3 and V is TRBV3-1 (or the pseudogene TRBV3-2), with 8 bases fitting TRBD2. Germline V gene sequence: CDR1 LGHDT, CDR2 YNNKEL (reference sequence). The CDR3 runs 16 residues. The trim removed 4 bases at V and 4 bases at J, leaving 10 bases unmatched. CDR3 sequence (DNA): TGTGCCAGCAGCCGAAGCGGGAGAGGCGGCCCAGATACGCAGTATTTT. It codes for CASSRSGRGGPDTQYF.

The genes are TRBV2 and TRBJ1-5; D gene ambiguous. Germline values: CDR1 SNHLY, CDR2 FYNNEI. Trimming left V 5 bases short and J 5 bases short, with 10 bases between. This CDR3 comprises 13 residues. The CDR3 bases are TGTGCCAGCAGTAAAAGGGAGGATCAGCCCCAGCATTTT. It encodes CASSKREDQPQHF.

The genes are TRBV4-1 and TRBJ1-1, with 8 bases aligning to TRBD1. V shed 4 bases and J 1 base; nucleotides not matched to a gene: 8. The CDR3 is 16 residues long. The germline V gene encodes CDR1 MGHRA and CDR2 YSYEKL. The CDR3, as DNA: TGCGCCAGCAGCCGGACGGGACAGGAACAGAACACTGAAGCTTTCTTT. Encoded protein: CASSRTGQEQNTEAFF.

In DNA form, the CDR3 reads TGTGCCAGCAGCCCCATCGGGTACGAGCAGTACTTC. This encodes CASSPIGYEQYF. This chain connects TRBV7-8 to TRBJ2-7; D not resolved. This CDR3 region has 12 residues. With 5 bases removed from V and 4 bases from J, the gap between germline ends came to 9 bases. Looked up from germline, CDR1 is SGHVS and CDR2 is FQNEAQ.

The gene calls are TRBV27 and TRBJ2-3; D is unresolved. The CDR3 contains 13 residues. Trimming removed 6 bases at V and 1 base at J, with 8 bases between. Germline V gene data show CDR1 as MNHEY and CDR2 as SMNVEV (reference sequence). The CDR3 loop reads CASRGQGTDTQYF. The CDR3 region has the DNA TGTGCCAGCAGAGGGCAGGGCACAGATACGCAGTATTTT.

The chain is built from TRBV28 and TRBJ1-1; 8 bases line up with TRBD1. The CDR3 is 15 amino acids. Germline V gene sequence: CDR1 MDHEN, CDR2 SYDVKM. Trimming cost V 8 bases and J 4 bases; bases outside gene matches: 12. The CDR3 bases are TGTGCCAGCGATCACAGGGGGGGAGTTGGCACTGAAGCTTTCTTT. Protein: CASDHRGGVGTEAFF. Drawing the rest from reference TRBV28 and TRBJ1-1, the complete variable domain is DVKVTQSSRYLVKRTGEKVFLECVQDMDHENMFWYRQDPGLGLRLIYFSYDVKMKEKGDIPEGYSVSREKKERFSLILESASTNQTSMYLCASDHRGGVGTEAFFGQGTRLTVV.

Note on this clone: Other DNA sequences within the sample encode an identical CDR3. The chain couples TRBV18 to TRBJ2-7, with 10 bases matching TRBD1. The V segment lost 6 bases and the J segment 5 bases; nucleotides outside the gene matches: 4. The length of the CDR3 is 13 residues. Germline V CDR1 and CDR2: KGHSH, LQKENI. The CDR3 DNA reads TGTGCCAGCTCGGCCGGGACAGGGGACGAGCAGTACTTC. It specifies CASSAGTGDEQYF.

The CDR3 region has the DNA TGCAGCGTTGTCTCCGACGGGATCAATGAAAAACTGTTTTTT. It codes for CSVVSDGINEKLFF. V gene TRBV29-1 combines with J gene TRBJ1-4; D not certain. This CDR3 is built from 14 residues. V was cut by 4 bases and J by 5 bases, with 14 bases left in between. CDR1 is SQVTM, CDR2 ANQGSEA, per germline.

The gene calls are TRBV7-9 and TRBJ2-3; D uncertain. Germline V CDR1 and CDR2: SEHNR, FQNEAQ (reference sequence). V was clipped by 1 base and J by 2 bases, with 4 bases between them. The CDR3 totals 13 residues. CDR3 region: CASSLVSTDTQYF. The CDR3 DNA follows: TGTGCCAGCAGCTTAGTATCCACAGATACGCAGTATTTT.

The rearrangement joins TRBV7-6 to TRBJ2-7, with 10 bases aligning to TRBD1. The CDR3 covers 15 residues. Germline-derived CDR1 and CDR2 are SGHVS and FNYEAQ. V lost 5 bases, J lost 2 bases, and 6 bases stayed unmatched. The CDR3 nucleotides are TGTGCCAGCAGCCCCGGGACAGGGGAGGCCTACGAGCAGTACTTC. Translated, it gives CASSPGTGEAYEQYF.

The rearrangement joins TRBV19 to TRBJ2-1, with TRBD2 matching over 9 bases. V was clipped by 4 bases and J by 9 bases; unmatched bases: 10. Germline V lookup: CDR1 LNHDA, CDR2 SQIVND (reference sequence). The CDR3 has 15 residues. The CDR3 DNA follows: TGTGCCAGTAGTAGGCGGGCGGGAGGGGCCACTGAGCAGTTCTTC. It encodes CASSRRAGGATEQFF.

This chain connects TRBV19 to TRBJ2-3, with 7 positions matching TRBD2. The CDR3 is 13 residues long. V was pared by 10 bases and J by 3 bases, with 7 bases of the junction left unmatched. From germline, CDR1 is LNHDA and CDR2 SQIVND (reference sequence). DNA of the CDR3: TGTGCCACCGAGCTAGCGGAGACAGATACGCAGTATTTT. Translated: CATELAETDTQYF.

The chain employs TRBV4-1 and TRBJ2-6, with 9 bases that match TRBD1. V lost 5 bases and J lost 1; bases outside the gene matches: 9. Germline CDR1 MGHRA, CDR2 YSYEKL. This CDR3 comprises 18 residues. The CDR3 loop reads CASSNRQGERSGANVLTF. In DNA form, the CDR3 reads TGCGCCAGCAGCAACCGACAGGGGGAGCGTTCTGGGGCCAACGTCCTGACTTTC.

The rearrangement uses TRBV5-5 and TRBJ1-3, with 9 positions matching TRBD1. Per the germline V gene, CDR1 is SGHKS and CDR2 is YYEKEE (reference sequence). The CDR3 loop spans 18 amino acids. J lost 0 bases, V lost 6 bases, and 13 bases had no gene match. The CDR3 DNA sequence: TGTGCCAGCACCAACCCATTGACAGGGGGGCCCTCTGGAAACACCATATATTTT. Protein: CASTNPLTGGPSGNTIYF.

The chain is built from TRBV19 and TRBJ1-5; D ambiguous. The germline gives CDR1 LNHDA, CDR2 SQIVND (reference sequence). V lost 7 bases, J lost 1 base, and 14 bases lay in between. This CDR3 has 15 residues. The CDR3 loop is CASTALHNSNQPQHF. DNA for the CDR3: TGTGCCAGTACAGCTTTACATAACAGCAATCAGCCCCAGCATTTT.